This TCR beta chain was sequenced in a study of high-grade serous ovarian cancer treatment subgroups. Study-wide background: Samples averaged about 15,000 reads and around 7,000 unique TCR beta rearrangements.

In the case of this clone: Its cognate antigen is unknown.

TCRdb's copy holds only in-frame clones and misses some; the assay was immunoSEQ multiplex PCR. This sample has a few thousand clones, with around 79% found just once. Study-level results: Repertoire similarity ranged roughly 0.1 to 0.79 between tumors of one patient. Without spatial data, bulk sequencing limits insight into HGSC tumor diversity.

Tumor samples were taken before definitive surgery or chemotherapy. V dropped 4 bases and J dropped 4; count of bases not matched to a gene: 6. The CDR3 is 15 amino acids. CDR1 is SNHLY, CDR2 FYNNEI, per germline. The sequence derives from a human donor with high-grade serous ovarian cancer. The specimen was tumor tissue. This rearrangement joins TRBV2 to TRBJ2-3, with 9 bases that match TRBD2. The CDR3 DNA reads TGTGCCAGCAGTGGCCCCAAGCGGGGGGCAGATACGCAGTATTTT. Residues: CASSGPKRGADTQYF.